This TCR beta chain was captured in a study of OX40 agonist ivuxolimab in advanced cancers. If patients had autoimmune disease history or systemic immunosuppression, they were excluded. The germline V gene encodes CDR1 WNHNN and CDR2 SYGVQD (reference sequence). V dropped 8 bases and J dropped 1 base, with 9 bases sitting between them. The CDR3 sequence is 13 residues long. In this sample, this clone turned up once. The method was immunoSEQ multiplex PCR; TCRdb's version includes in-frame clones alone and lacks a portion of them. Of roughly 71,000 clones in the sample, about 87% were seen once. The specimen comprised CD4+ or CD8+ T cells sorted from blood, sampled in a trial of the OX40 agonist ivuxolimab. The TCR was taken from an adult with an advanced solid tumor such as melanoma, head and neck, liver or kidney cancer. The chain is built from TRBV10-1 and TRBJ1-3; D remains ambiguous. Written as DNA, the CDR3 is TGCGCCAGCGCCCCGGCTTCTGGAAACACCATATATTTT. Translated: CASAPASGNTIYF.